What follows are 20 T cell receptor beta chains derived from one specimen sequenced in a study of control samples from healthy donors and cancer patients. The repertoire was sequenced with immunoSEQ multiplex PCR; TCRdb's copy has only in-frame clones and lacks some. The table shows roughly 170,000 clones, with just under 95% occurring only once. Input material: blood. Receptors were obtained from a man younger than 35 in good health.

Concerning this clone: Distinct nucleotide sequences in the sample also encode this CDR3. This chain uses TRBV6-5 with TRBJ1-2; D may be TRBD1 (5 bases). V lost 2 bases and J 5 bases, leaving 9 bases between the germline ends. Germline assignment: CDR1 MNHEY and CDR2 SVGAGI. The CDR3 covers 13 residues. CDR3 sequence (DNA): TGTGCCAGCAGTTACAGGGGAGGGTATGGCTACACCTTC. Translated, it gives CASSYRGGYGYTF.

The rearrangement joins TRBV24-1 to TRBJ1-2; TRBD1 aligns across 9 bases. The junction had 9 bases not matched to a gene; V was cut back by 5 bases and J by 6 bases. This CDR3 comprises 15 residues. Germline assignment: CDR1 KGHDR and CDR2 SFDVKD. The CDR3 bases are TGTGCCACCAGTGCCCAAGGGGGACAGGGACATGGCTACACCTTC. As protein: CATSAQGGQGHGYTF.

The chain uses TRBV5-1 and TRBJ2-3; D gene unclear. V dropped 0 bases and J dropped 4 bases, with 9 bases sitting between them. Germline V lookup: CDR1 SGHRS, CDR2 YFSETQ. CDR3 size: 14 residues. The DNA for the CDR3 is TGCGCCAGCAGCTTGGCGTCCGGCCCAGATACGCAGTATTTT. Its translation is CASSLASGPDTQYF.

The DNA for the CDR3 is TGTGCCAGCAGTTTAGGGGGGGTTTTTGCGCAGTACTTC. It translates to CASSLGGVFAQYF. The V call is TRBV27, the J call TRBJ2-7; 7 bases fit TRBD2. After removal of 2 bases from V and 9 bases from J, the junction contained 7 bases not matched to a gene. The length of the CDR3 is 13 residues. Germline CDR1 is MNHEY and CDR2 is SMNVEV (reference sequence).

The genes are TRBV5-1 and TRBJ2-7, with TRBD2 matching over 8 bases. In germline, CDR1 is SGHRS, CDR2 YFSETQ. CDR3 length: 15 amino acids. The V gene end was trimmed by 4 bases and the J gene end by 3 bases; junction bases not matched to a gene: 9. CDR3 in amino acids: CASSPGGTTGYEQYF. DNA for the CDR3: TGCGCCAGCAGCCCGGGGGGGACTACCGGCTACGAGCAGTACTTC. Complete variable domain (other parts from reference TRBV5-1 and TRBJ2-7): KAGVTQTPRYLIKTRGQQVTLSCSPISGHRSVSWYQQTPGQGLQFLFEYFSETQRNKGNFPGRFSGRQFSNSRSEMNVSTLELGDSALYLCASSPGGTTGYEQYFGPGTRLTVT.

V and J are TRBV9 and TRBJ2-2; D remains unclear. This CDR3 has 14 amino acids. V was cut by 3 bases and J by 4 bases, with 10 bases left in between. Germline V CDR1 and CDR2: SGDLS, YYNGEE. The CDR3 loop is CASSERTGTGELFF. CDR3 nucleotide sequence: TGTGCCAGCAGCGAGAGGACGGGCACCGGGGAGCTGTTTTTT.

The chain carries TRBV18 and TRBJ1-3; 9 bases map to TRBD1. CDR3 length: 15 residues. V shed 6 bases, J shed 6 bases, and the junction held 9 bases outside the gene matches. Germline CDR1 and CDR2: KGHSH and LQKENI. The DNA for the CDR3 is TGTGCCAGCTCCCTCACAGGGGGCGAAGAAAACACCATATATTTT. This encodes CASSLTGGEENTIYF.

This chain uses TRBV20-1 with TRBJ1-4; D not resolved. CDR1 is DFQATT and CDR2 is SNEGSKA in the germline V gene (reference sequence). The CDR3 spans 11 residues. V lost 5 bases to trimming and J lost 8 bases, with 9 bases between them. The DNA for the CDR3 is TGCAGTGCTGGACCGGGGGAAAAACTGTTTTTT. Amino acids: CSAGPGEKLFF.

The J gene is TRBJ1-2, the V gene TRBV18; no firm D call. CDR3 length: 14 amino acids. Germline V gene data show CDR1 as KGHSH and CDR2 as LQKENI. V was pared by 3 bases and J by 2 bases, with 10 bases between. The CDR3 DNA is TGTGCCAGCTCACCTCAGGACGGGAACTATGGCTACACCTTC. Translated, it gives CASSPQDGNYGYTF. The full variable domain, with the rest looked up from reference TRBV18 and TRBJ1-2, is NAGVMQNPRHLVRRRGQEARLRCSPMKGHSHVYWYRQLPEEGLKFMVYLQKENIIDESGMPKERFSAEFPKEGPSILRIQQVVRGDSAAYFCASSPQDGNYGYTFGSGTRLTVV.

This clone showed up just once. The chain has TRBV30 and TRBJ1-4; 7 nucleotides line up with TRBD1. The CDR3 spans 14 residues. Germline loops: CDR1 GTSNPN, CDR2 SVGIG (reference sequence). V gave up 1 base and J gave up 4 bases; unmatched junction bases: 3. CDR3 DNA sequence: TGTGCCTGGAGTGACAGGGGCCTTAATGAAAAACTGTTTTTT. Its translation: CAWSDRGLNEKLFF.

The genes are TRBV6-6 and TRBJ1-1, with 9 bases lining up with TRBD1. This CDR3 contains 16 residues. Germline assignment: CDR1 MNHNY and CDR2 SVGAGI (reference sequence). The junction had 9 bases not matched to a gene; V was cut back by 6 bases and J by 1 base. The CDR3 is CASRPGTGTRNTEAFF. The CDR3 nucleotides read TGTGCCAGCAGGCCAGGGACAGGGACTCGGAACACTGAAGCTTTCTTT.

V usage is TRBV2 and J usage is TRBJ2-7; D is uncertain. From germline, CDR1 is SNHLY and CDR2 FYNNEI. The CDR3 is made up of 11 amino acids. The germline V and J ends were trimmed by 4 bases and 4 bases, with 5 bases remaining between them. The CDR3 sequence is CASSAQYEQYF. CDR3 nucleotide sequence: TGTGCCAGCAGTGCCCAGTACGAGCAGTACTTC.

The gene calls are TRBV20-1 and TRBJ1-6; D unclear. V was shortened by 3 bases and J by 8 bases, with 11 bases between the two germline ends. Germline assignment: CDR1 DFQATT and CDR2 SNEGSKA (reference sequence). The CDR3 consists of 13 residues. This CDR3 reads CSASMRVDSPLHF. CDR3 nucleotide sequence: TGCAGTGCTAGTATGAGGGTCGATTCACCCCTCCACTTT.

A remark on this clone: The sample holds other DNA sequences that translate to the same CDR3. The rearrangement uses TRBV5-1 and TRBJ2-1; 11 bases align to TRBD2. The V gene end was trimmed by 1 base and the J gene end by 10 bases; junction bases not matched to a gene: 13. This CDR3 spans 17 amino acids. The germline V gene encodes CDR1 SGHRS and CDR2 YFSETQ. In nucleotides, the CDR3 is TGCGCCAGCAGCTTGTCCTGGGGGCTAGCGGGGGGTCGGGAGCAGTTCTTC. Translating gives CASSLSWGLAGGREQFF.

This CDR3 reads CASSSFMNTEAFF. CDR3 nucleotides: TGTGCCAGCAGCTCCTTTATGAACACTGAAGCTTTCTTT. The chain combines TRBV6-4 with TRBJ1-1; D is uncertain. Deletions cut 6 bases from V and 0 bases from J, with 8 bases between. The CDR3 spans 13 residues. CDR1 is MRHNA, CDR2 SNTAGT, per germline.

This clone was recorded only once. This chain connects TRBV10-2 to TRBJ1-4, with unresolved D. Germline CDR1 WSHSY, CDR2 SAAADI. The germline V and J ends were trimmed by 3 bases and 6 bases, with 5 bases remaining between them. This CDR3 spans 12 amino acids. The chain's CDR3 is CASSDPDEKLFF. In nucleotides, the CDR3 is TGCGCCAGCAGTGATCCTGATGAAAAACTGTTTTTT.

J is TRBJ1-4 and V is TRBV25-1; possible D gene TRBD1, 5 bases. Per the germline V gene, CDR1 is MGHDK and CDR2 is SYGVNS. The CDR3 sequence is 13 residues long. V was shortened by 6 bases and J by 8 bases, with 13 bases between the two germline ends. The CDR3 is CASSSGAQEKLFF. In nucleotides, the CDR3 is TGTGCCAGCAGCTCTGGGGCACAGGAAAAACTGTTTTTT.

Concerning this clone itself: One end of the junction fails to match germline, which may point to a read error. The chain employs TRBV27 and TRBJ2-7; 8 bases agree with TRBD2. The germline CDR1 and CDR2 sequences are MNHEY and SMNVEV (reference sequence). This CDR3 has 15 residues. CDR3: CASRRTGGGFYEQYF. CDR3 nucleotide sequence: TGTGCCAGCAGACGCACCGGGGGGGGGTTTTACGAACAGTACTTC.

A note on this clone: The sample contains more than one DNA sequence encoding this CDR3. The chain couples TRBV12-3 or TRBV12-4 to TRBJ2-7, with D perhaps TRBD1 or TRBD2 (5 bases each). Trimming shortened V by 8 bases and J by 3 bases, and 11 bases separated the two germline ends. The CDR3 loop spans 12 amino acids. The CDR3 nucleotides read TGTGCCAGCCGACGGGACGGCTACGAGCAGTACTTC. Translation: CASRRDGYEQYF.

This chain connects TRBV10-3 to TRBJ1-2; TRBD1 matches at 11 bases. The length of the CDR3 is 13 residues. Germline CDR1 and CDR2: ENHRY and SYGVKD. J lost 4 bases, V lost 10 bases, and 5 bases had no gene match. The CDR3 loop is CATGTGGIYGYTF. The CDR3 DNA sequence: TGTGCCACCGGGACAGGGGGGATCTATGGCTACACCTTC.